The clone carrying this T cell receptor (beta chain) was detected many times. Its antigen remains unknown. This sample was taken from a study of T and B cells in COVID-19 patients. Study-wide background: Peripheral blood came from COVID-19 patients with active infection or after recovery. Active-infection patients were older, median roughly 67 years, than recovered patients, median around 30 years. Study-wide results and limits: Symptomatic-phase blood samples from mildly ill patients and early samples from severe cases were scarce.

TRB rearrangements were amplified by multiplex PCR with BIOMED2 TRB-A/B primers. TCRdb itself ran the multiplex PCR reads through MiXCR, one entry per CDR3 protein. This table holds 6,000 or so distinct CDR3 sequences, 25% to 30% found once. Blood genomic DNA input for TRB amplification was roughly 250-500 ng. This CDR3 has 17 residues. The ends were cut back, 6 bases at V and 1 base at J, with 22 bases in the middle. Germline V gives CDR1 KGHSH, CDR2 LQKENI. This chain uses TRBV18 with TRBJ2-7; no firm D call. The TCR was taken from a human donor with active COVID-19. Sequenced: blood. The CDR3 DNA follows: TGTGCCAGCTCCGTTGGGCCAAATCTCCCTCGTTCCTACGAGCAGTACTTC. Translating it yields CASSVGPNLPRSYEQYF. Full variable domain (remainder filled in from reference TRBV18 and TRBJ2-7): NAGVMQNPRHLVRRRGQEARLRCSPMKGHSHVYWYRQLPEEGLKFMVYLQKENIIDESGMPKERFSAEFPKEGPSILRIQQVVRGDSAAYFCASSVGPNLPRSYEQYFGPGTRLTVT.